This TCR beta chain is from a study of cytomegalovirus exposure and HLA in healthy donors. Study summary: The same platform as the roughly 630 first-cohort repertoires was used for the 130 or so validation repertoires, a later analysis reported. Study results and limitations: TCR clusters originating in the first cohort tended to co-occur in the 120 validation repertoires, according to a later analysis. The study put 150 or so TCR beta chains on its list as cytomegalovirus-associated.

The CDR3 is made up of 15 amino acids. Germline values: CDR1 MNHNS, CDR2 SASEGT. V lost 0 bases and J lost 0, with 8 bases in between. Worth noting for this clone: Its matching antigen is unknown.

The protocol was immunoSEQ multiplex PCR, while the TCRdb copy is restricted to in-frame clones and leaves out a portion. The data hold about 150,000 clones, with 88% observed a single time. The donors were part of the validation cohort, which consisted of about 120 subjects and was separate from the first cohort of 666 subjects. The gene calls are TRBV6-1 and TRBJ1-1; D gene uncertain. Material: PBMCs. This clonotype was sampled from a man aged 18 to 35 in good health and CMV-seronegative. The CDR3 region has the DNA TGTGCCAGCAGTGAAGCGCGGCAGCTGAACACTGAAGCTTTCTTT. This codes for CASSEARQLNTEAFF.